These T cell receptor beta chains were read from a single sample in a study of technical replicates of blood from a few donors. Sequencing was performed with immunoSEQ multiplex PCR; in TCRdb, only in-frame clones are kept and a portion is missing. The data hold 65,000 to 80,000 clones, with around 95% observed a single time. The sample was T cells isolated from PBMCs. These receptors originate from a human donor in good health. Both conserved end residues are part of each CDR3. A D gene is named only where the DNA matches it firmly. Size is stated for part of the rows, as once, few or many counts, or as a class when the clone is expanded.

v_call	d_call	clone_size	j_call	cdr3_aa	cdr3_nt
TRBV19	TRBD1	NA	TRBJ2-7	CASSSQGVTTYEQYF	TGTGCCAGTAGTTCACAGGGGGTTACCACCTACGAGCAGTACTTC
TRBV6-5	NA	once	TRBJ2-3	CASKNRGTDTQYF	TGTGCCAGCAAAAACAGGGGCACAGATACGCAGTATTTT
TRBV4-1	NA	NA	TRBJ2-3	CASGGTVTDTQYF	TGCGCCAGCGGCGGGACGGTCACAGATACGCAGTATTTT
TRBV18	TRBD1	once	TRBJ1-2	CASSPPGTAHYGYTF	TGTGCCAGCTCACCACCTGGGACAGCCCACTATGGCTACACCTTC
TRBV6-6	NA	NA	TRBJ1-5	CASRDRIDSNQPQHF	TGTGCCAGCAGGGACAGAATCGATAGCAATCAGCCCCAGCATTTT
TRBV9	TRBD2	NA	TRBJ2-3	CASSVVGGGGDTQYF	TGTGCCAGCAGCGTAGTCGGTGGGGGAGGGGATACGCAGTATTTT
TRBV27	TRBD2	NA	TRBJ2-7	CASSLSAGGLYEQYF	TGTGCCAGCAGTTTATCGGCGGGAGGGCTGTACGAGCAGTACTTC
TRBV5-6	NA	NA	TRBJ2-2	CASSEGGAGELFF	TGTGCCAGCAGCGAGGGTGGGGCCGGGGAGCTGTTTTTT
TRBV6-6	NA	NA	TRBJ2-2	CASSYEEGWAGELFF	TGTGCCAGCAGTTACGAGGAGGGCTGGGCAGGGGAGCTGTTTTTT
TRBV4-1	NA	NA	TRBJ1-1	CASTEREGNTEAFF	TGCGCCAGCACCGAACGGGAAGGGAACACTGAAGCTTTCTTT
TRBV5-6	NA	NA	TRBJ2-3	CASSSPGLADTQYF	TGTGCCAGCAGCTCGCCGGGACTCGCAGATACGCAGTATTTT
TRBV7-9	NA	NA	TRBJ1-1	CASTNRGSPEAFF	TGTGCCAGCACAAATAGGGGGAGCCCTGAAGCTTTCTTT
TRBV18	NA	NA	TRBJ1-1	CASSPAESLLNTEAFF	TGTGCCAGCTCACCAGCGGAGAGTCTATTGAACACTGAAGCTTTCTTT
TRBV15	NA	NA	TRBJ1-2	CATSRDLSGGYTF	TGTGCCACCAGCAGAGATCTCTCAGGCGGCTACACCTTC
TRBV4-1	NA	NA	TRBJ2-2	CASSQALLLDTGELFF	TGCGCCAGCAGCCAAGCGCTCCTACTGGACACCGGGGAGCTGTTTTTT
TRBV10-3	NA	NA	TRBJ1-2	CAINTPDSLNYGYTF	TGTGCCATCAATACCCCGGACAGCCTTAACTATGGCTACACCTTC
TRBV7-9	NA	NA	TRBJ2-1	CASSLTDSSYNEQFF	TGTGCCAGCAGTCTAACTGACAGTTCCTACAATGAGCAGTTCTTC
TRBV6-6	NA	NA	TRBJ2-2	CASMVAAGELFF	TGTGCCAGCATGGTCGCGGCCGGGGAGCTGTTTTTT
TRBV15	TRBD1	NA	TRBJ1-4	CATSGDPGGVEKLFF	TGTGCCACCAGCGGCGACCCAGGGGGCGTTGAAAAACTGTTTTTT
TRBV5-1	TRBD2	NA	TRBJ2-1	CASSLVAGAIGNEQFF	TGCGCCAGCAGCTTGGTTGCGGGAGCTATCGGCAATGAGCAGTTCTTC
TRBV4-1	NA	NA	TRBJ1-2	CASRHRTDGYTF	TGCGCCAGCAGACACAGGACCGATGGCTACACCTTC
TRBV2	TRBD1	once	TRBJ1-2	CASRGTVVRGSDGYTF	TGTGCCAGCCGGGGGACGGTCGTCAGGGGGTCGGATGGCTACACCTTC
TRBV9	NA	NA	TRBJ1-6	CASSVEPTAHNSPLHF	TGTGCCAGCAGCGTAGAGCCGACAGCCCATAATTCACCCCTCCACTTT
TRBV6-1	NA	NA	TRBJ1-5	CASSEYWIRTSGINQPQHF	TGTGCCAGCAGTGAGTACTGGATAAGGACAAGTGGGATTAATCAGCCCCAGCATTTT
TRBV9	NA	NA	TRBJ1-6	CASSGTEMDLNSPLHF	TGTGCCAGCAGCGGGACCGAAATGGACTTGAATTCACCCCTCCACTTT
TRBV5-1	NA	NA	TRBJ2-3	CASRRKRQTTDTQYF	TGCGCCAGCAGACGCAAAAGACAGACCACAGATACGCAGTATTTT
TRBV6-5	NA	NA	TRBJ1-3	CASSYSFSGNTIYF	TGTGCCAGCAGTTACAGCTTTTCCGGAAACACCATATATTTT
TRBV6-5	TRBD2	NA	TRBJ2-3	CASSLLAGVVDTQYF	TGTGCCAGCAGTTTACTAGCGGGAGTAGTAGATACGCAGTATTTT